One sample yielded the 3 T cell receptor beta chains listed below, sequenced in a study of blood T cell repertoires in COVID-19. Assay used: immunoSEQ multiplex PCR; TCRdb lists only in-frame clones, some missing. The data show roughly 97,000 clones, with 82% seen just once and about 4.8% held by the top ten. The sample was peripheral blood. These receptors all come from a man aged 55 to 70 with acute or convalescent COVID-19.

This sequence joins TRBV7-9 and TRBJ2-3; 7 bases fit TRBD2. V gave up 2 bases and J gave up 1 base; unmatched junction bases: 0. The CDR3 covers 14 residues. The germline V gene encodes CDR1 SEHNR and CDR2 FQNEAQ (reference sequence). The CDR3 region is CASSLTSGTDTQYF. CDR3 nucleotide sequence: TGTGCCAGCAGCTTAACTAGCGGCACAGATACGCAGTATTTT.

This clone was seen a few times. CDR3 residues: CASSVGQDRGYEKLFF. CDR3 DNA: TGTGCCAGCAGCGTAGGACAGGACAGGGGGTATGAAAAACTGTTTTTT. The rearrangement joins TRBV9 to TRBJ1-4; 10 nucleotides align to TRBD1. Trimming cost V 0 bases and J 6 bases; bases outside gene matches: 5. CDR3 length: 16 residues. Per the germline V gene, CDR1 is SGDLS and CDR2 is YYNGEE.

This chain uses TRBV7-8 with TRBJ1-2, with D hard to call. CDR3 length: 13 residues. The germline V gene encodes CDR1 SGHVS and CDR2 FQNEAQ. V lost 7 bases and J 5 bases, leaving 14 bases between the germline ends. The CDR3 sequence: CASTPREGYGYTF. Written as DNA, the CDR3 is TGTGCCAGCACCCCGCGGGAGGGTTATGGCTACACCTTC.